Listed below are T cell receptor beta chains from one sample, sequenced in a study of metastatic and nonmetastatic thyroid tumors. TCRdb re-processed the PCR reads through MiXCR. The table includes 14,000 or so clones, about 32% detected once. Sequencing was performed on tumor tissue. Receptors originate from a male donor with papillary thyroid cancer or a benign thyroid nodule (not recorded which). Some clones in this sample may be carry-over from other donors' samples. The CDR3 runs from the conserved cysteine through the conserved F or W. The order of the fields is D gene, clone size, J gene, V gene, CDR3 protein, CDR3 DNA. The D gene is left open where the match is weak. Clone sizes are given selectively: once, few, many, or a class where the clone is expanded.

D: TRBD2; size: many; J: TRBJ2-5; V: TRBV5-1; CDR3: CASSMAGGTQETQYF; DNA: TGCGCCAGCTCAATGGCGGGGGGGACCCAAGAGACCCAGTACTTC
D: TRBD2; size: NA; J: TRBJ2-3; V: TRBV4-2; CDR3: CASSQGASGETDTQYF; DNA: TGTGCCAGCAGCCAAGGGGCTAGCGGGGAAACAGATACGCAGTATTTT
D: TRBD1; size: few; J: TRBJ2-7; V: TRBV6-4; CDR3: CASRQGVGYEQYF; DNA: TGTGCCAGTCGACAGGGAGTAGGCTACGAGCAGTACTTC
D: TRBD2; size: few; J: TRBJ2-7; V: TRBV11-2; CDR3: CASSFWGGKGYEQYF; DNA: TGTGCCAGCAGCTTTTGGGGGGGGAAGGGCTACGAGCAGTACTTC
D: NA; size: NA; J: TRBJ1-2; V: TRBV27; CDR3: CASSRGVVNGYTF; DNA: TGTGCCAGCAGTAGAGGCGTAGTCAATGGCTACACCTTC
D: TRBD1; size: medium-sized; J: TRBJ2-2; V: TRBV11-2; CDR3: CASSFGTVVTGELFF; DNA: TGTGCCAGCAGCTTCGGGACAGTTGTAACCGGGGAGCTGTTTTTT
D: NA; size: few; J: TRBJ1-1; V: TRBV6-1; CDR3: CASSKDILGDTEAFF; DNA: TGTGCCAGCAGTAAGGATATCCTCGGGGACACTGAAGCTTTCTTT
D: NA; size: NA; J: TRBJ2-5; V: TRBV4-2; CDR3: CASSQHRDPAETQYF; DNA: TGTGCCAGCAGCCAACACCGGGACCCCGCTGAGACCCAGTACTTC
D: TRBD2; size: many; J: TRBJ2-1; V: TRBV29-1; CDR3: CSVGGGAIAAHNEQFF; DNA: TGCAGCGTTGGCGGGGGGGCCATTGCCGCACACAATGAGCAGTTCTTC
D: NA; size: once; J: TRBJ2-2; V: TRBV14; CDR3: CASSQQGAGTVELFF; DNA: TGTGCCAGCAGCCAACAGGGCGCTGGCACCGTGGAGCTGTTTTTT
D: NA; size: NA; J: TRBJ2-7; V: TRBV20-1; CDR3: CSAPPQAGYEQYF; DNA: TGCAGTGCTCCCCCCCAAGCGGGCTACGAGCAGTACTTC
D: NA; size: NA; J: TRBJ2-7; V: TRBV5-6; CDR3: CASSIGTFAYEQYF; DNA: TGTGCCAGCAGCATTGGGACATTTGCCTACGAGCAGTACTTC
D: NA; size: few; J: TRBJ1-5; V: TRBV6-5; CDR3: CASNYGPGGLRNQPQHF; DNA: TGTGCCAGCAATTACGGTCCCGGGGGTTTGCGTAATCAGCCCCAGCATTTT
D: TRBD1; size: many; J: TRBJ2-7; V: TRBV29-1; CDR3: CSVPGGQAYEQYF; DNA: TGCAGCGTCCCAGGGGGACAGGCCTACGAGCAGTACTTC
D: NA; size: once; J: TRBJ1-1; V: TRBV11-2; CDR3: CASSLDIGGLNTEAFF; DNA: TGTGCCAGCAGCTTAGATATCGGCGGACTGAACACTGAAGCTTTCTTT
D: TRBD1; size: many; J: TRBJ2-7; V: TRBV4-2; CDR3: CASSQDWGQAGYEQYF; DNA: TGTGCCAGCAGCCAAGACTGGGGACAGGCCGGCTACGAGCAGTACTTC
D: NA; size: once; J: TRBJ1-2; V: TRBV20-1; CDR3: CSARDSEGYGYTF; DNA: TGCAGTGCTAGAGACAGCGAGGGCTATGGCTACACCTTC
D: NA; size: NA; J: TRBJ2-1; V: TRBV24-1; CDR3: CATSGYNNEQFF; DNA: TGTGCCACCAGTGGTTATAACAATGAGCAGTTCTTC
D: TRBD1; size: many; J: TRBJ2-5; V: TRBV29-1; CDR3: CSAGTAPEGETQYF; DNA: TGCAGCGCCGGGACAGCCCCAGAAGGAGAGACCCAGTACTTC
D: TRBD1; size: few; J: TRBJ1-2; V: TRBV6-1; CDR3: CASRQSDRGGYTF; DNA: TGTGCCAGCAGACAATCTGACAGGGGAGGCTACACCTTC
D: TRBD1; size: medium-sized; J: TRBJ1-3; V: TRBV3-1; CDR3: CASSPTDRAGNTIYF; DNA: TGTGCCAGCAGCCCTACGGACAGGGCTGGAAACACCATATATTTT
D: NA; size: NA; J: TRBJ2-7; V: TRBV6-6; CDR3: CASSYSGEVYEQYF; DNA: TGTGCCAGCAGTTACTCCGGGGAGGTCTACGAGCAGTACTTC
D: NA; size: NA; J: TRBJ2-7; V: TRBV11-2; CDR3: CASSFSVYEQYF; DNA: TGTGCCAGCAGCTTCTCTGTCTACGAGCAGTACTTC
D: TRBD1; size: large; J: TRBJ2-7; V: TRBV30; CDR3: CAWSVGRGQRYEQYF; DNA: TGTGCCTGGAGTGTAGGCAGGGGACAGCGCTACGAGCAGTACTTC
D: TRBD2; size: NA; J: TRBJ2-6; V: TRBV6-4; CDR3: CASSYSTSGSGANVLTF; DNA: TGTGCCAGCAGTTACTCGACTAGCGGCTCTGGGGCCAACGTCCTGACTTTC
D: NA; size: medium-sized; J: TRBJ1-2; V: TRBV6-1; CDR3: CASSDIRVRARGYTF; DNA: TGTGCCAGCAGTGATATCAGAGTGAGGGCGCGCGGCTACACCTTC